This T cell receptor (beta chain) was retrieved from a study of T cell responses to AZD1222 COVID-19 vaccine. On this clone itself: What it binds is not known.

Study-wide findings and caveats: Of the AZD1222 recipients, only 5 or 6 were seropositive at baseline. Possibly, clonal diversity was underestimated; donors were largely white British and included more females.

CDR3 size: 11 residues. Trimming left V 6 bases short and J 5 bases short, with 11 bases between. Germline V gives CDR1 DFQATT, CDR2 SNEGSKA (reference sequence). Clones were read by immunoSEQ multiplex PCR, and TCRdb kept only the in-frame ones, dropping some. The sample lists 100,000 to 120,000 clones; 88% were seen once. The source of this sequence is an adult in good health. Specimen: peripheral blood, collected on day 0 of AZD1222 vaccination. V gene TRBV20-1 combines with J gene TRBJ2-7; D not resolved. This CDR3 is CSALIGDEQYF. The CDR3, as DNA: TGCAGTGCCCTGATTGGAGACGAGCAGTACTTC.